This T cell receptor beta chain derives from a study of blood T cell repertoires in COVID-19. Whole-study context: The United States, Italy and Spain provided the acute and convalescent COVID-19 samples.

Original methodology: From reference gene primer amplification, estimates of nucleated cell counts were derived. Repertoires were generated with immunoSEQ multiplex PCR, while TCRdb's copy carries only in-frame clones and drops some. V and J calls and clone size are those listed in that table; D and trimming were worked out from the DNA. Here the sample spans 200,000 or so clones, just under 85% being singletons. This CDR3 region has 14 residues. In germline, CDR1 is KGHDR, CDR2 SFDVKD. With V trimmed by 10 bases and J by 2 bases, 7 bases remained unmatched. The V and J genes are TRBV24-1 and TRBJ2-1; 7 nucleotides line up with TRBD2. This clonotype originated in a human donor with acute or convalescent COVID-19. The donor label of this sample is uncertain. Sequenced: peripheral blood. The CDR3 region has the DNA TGTGCCACTGGGGAGGGAGACCCCTACAATGAGCAGTTCTTC. This translates into CATGEGDPYNEQFF.